These 10 T cell receptor beta chains share one sample of origin, sequenced in a study of quantifying T cell responses using KT2 cells. About the research overall: RNA was reverse transcribed with TCR alpha and beta constant-region primers.

A single-stranded UMI oligo with SP2 sequence was ligated to cDNA 3' ends. An equimolar mix of RC1.1 and RC1.2 primed the beta chain across TRBC1 and TRBC2. Each CDR3 protein is one row after TCRdb ran MiXCR on the UMI-ligation and nested PCR reads. The table has some 48,000 distinct CDR3 sequences, more than 9% seen once; the top ten hold roughly 10%. Sequenced: PBMCs spiked with cells of the T cell clone KT2. Every receptor here comes from a human donor.

Many counts were recorded for this clonotype. This chain links TRBV10-1 with TRBJ2-3; 11 nucleotides align to TRBD2. The CDR3 loop spans 18 amino acids. In germline, CDR1 is WNHNN, CDR2 SYGVQD (reference sequence). Trimming at V came to 3 bases and at J to 0 bases, leaving 8 bases not matched to a gene. CDR3 nucleotides: TGCGCCAGCAGTGAAGCCGGGACTAGCGGTTCTAGCACAGATACGCAGTATTTT. This translates into CASSEAGTSGSSTDTQYF.

The sample holds one count of this clonotype. This chain connects TRBV2 to TRBJ2-2; TRBD2 matches 11 bases. The CDR3 consists of 17 residues. The germline V gene has CDR1 SNHLY and CDR2 FYNNEI. J lost 5 bases, V lost 2 bases, and 7 bases had no gene match. The CDR3 DNA follows: TGTGCCAGCAGTGAAACTAGCGGGAGATCGTATACCGGGGAGCTGTTTTTT. This codes for CASSETSGRSYTGELFF. Supplemented by reference TRBV2 and TRBJ2-2, the full variable domain reads EPEVTQTPSHQVTQMGQEVILRCVPISNHLYFYWYRQILGQKVEFLVSFYNNEISEKSEIFDDQFSVERPDGSNFTLKIRSTKLEDSAMYFCASSETSGRSYTGELFFGEGSRLTVL.

This clonotype was counted many times. This rearrangement joins TRBV3-1 to TRBJ2-5; tentatively, D is TRBD1 or TRBD2 (6 bases each). Germline V CDR1 and CDR2: LGHDT, YNNKEL (reference sequence). The length of the CDR3 is 16 residues. Trimming took 4 bases from V and 0 from J, leaving 15 bases between them. CDR3 residues: CASSPSGAVNQETQYF. DNA of the CDR3: TGTGCCAGCAGCCCCTCGGGGGCAGTGAACCAAGAGACCCAGTACTTC.

This clonotype was detected a few times. This chain joins TRBV27 and TRBJ2-3; perhaps D is TRBD1 or TRBD2 (6 bases each). The CDR3 extends over 15 amino acids. Trimming removed 8 bases from V and 2 bases from J, with 17 bases in between. CDR1 is MNHEY, CDR2 SMNVEV, per germline (reference sequence). CDR3 protein: CASGSTGALTDTQYF. Written as DNA, the CDR3 is TGTGCCAGCGGTAGCACGGGGGCCCTCACAGATACGCAGTATTTT.

This clonotype was counted a single time. The V call is TRBV9, the J call TRBJ1-3; D call uncertain. Trimming cost V 0 bases and J 4 bases, with 14 bases left between them. CDR1 and CDR2 from the germline V gene are SGDLS and YYNGEE. This CDR3 region has 16 residues. The CDR3 DNA follows: TGTGCCAGCAGCGTAGATCCAGGTACATCAGGAAACACCATATATTTT. This translates into CASSVDPGTSGNTIYF.

The table lists this clonotype with many counts. The J gene is TRBJ1-4, the V gene TRBV29-1; 7 bases fit TRBD1. V dropped 6 bases and J dropped 8; count of bases not matched to a gene: 18. This CDR3 has 16 residues. CDR1 and CDR2 (germline): SQVTM, ANQGSEA. The CDR3 DNA reads as TGCAGCGTCACGGGAGAGACAGGGAAGAGTATGGAAAAACTGTTTTTT. It translates to CSVTGETGKSMEKLFF.

This clonotype was counted a few times. V gene TRBV6-5 combines with J gene TRBJ1-6; 7 nucleotides agree with TRBD1. This CDR3 contains 16 residues. The V and J ends lost 2 bases and 7 bases, in that order; junction bases with no gene match: 8. Per germline, CDR1 MNHEY and CDR2 SVGAGI. The CDR3 reads CASSYASGGFNSPLHF. CDR3 coding DNA: TGTGCCAGCAGTTACGCCTCAGGGGGTTTCAATTCACCCCTCCACTTT.

The V and J genes are TRBV6-2 or TRBV6-3 and TRBJ2-2; TRBD1 matches 9 bases. The CDR3 contains 16 residues. Germline V gene lookup returns CDR1 MNHEY and CDR2 SVGEGT. V lost 2 bases and J lost 6; bases outside the gene matches: 7. CDR3: CASSYGVDRGSGELFF. The CDR3 DNA is TGTGCCAGCAGTTACGGAGTAGACAGGGGGTCCGGGGAGCTGTTTTTT.

At least ten counts were recorded for this clonotype. The chain carries TRBV6-5 and TRBJ2-5; D uncertain. V was trimmed by 7 bases and J by 5 bases, leaving 23 bases between them. CDR1 and CDR2 from the germline V gene are MNHEY and SVGAGI. CDR3 size: 16 residues. CDR3 residues: CASTQTSGRAGETQYF. In DNA, the CDR3 is TGTGCCAGCACCCAAACCTCGGGCCGGGCCGGGGAGACCCAGTACTTC.

This clonotype was observed a handful of times. The rearrangement links TRBV7-3 to TRBJ2-5; 9 positions match TRBD1. This CDR3 has 15 residues. The germline CDR1 and CDR2 sequences are SGHTA and FQGTGA. V was pared by 4 bases and J by 2 bases, with 5 bases of the junction left unmatched. This CDR3 is CASSSGQGLQETQYF. The CDR3 DNA reads TGTGCCAGCAGCTCGGGACAGGGCCTTCAAGAGACCCAGTACTTC.